This is a list of T cell receptor beta chains from one sample in a study of TIL therapy for anti-PD-1-resistant metastatic lung cancer. Sequencing used immunoSEQ multiplex PCR; TCRdb keeps in-frame clones, though not all of them. Here the sample spans about 5,200 clones, roughly 64% being singletons. Sequenced here: tumor tissue, sampled at baseline. The receptors stem from a man aged 70-80 years with non-small cell lung cancer. Both conserved end residues are part of each CDR3. D genes are given only for firm matches. Expanded clones get a size class; other rows say once, few or many, or leave the size out.

d_gene,j_gene,abundance,len,v_gene,CDR3nt,CDR3aa
TRBD2,TRBJ2-7,.,15,TRBV27,TGTGCCAGCAGTTTAAGGGCTAGCGGGAATGGCGAGCAGTACTTC,CASSLRASGNGEQYF
.,TRBJ1-1,.,14,TRBV7-9,TGTGCCAGCAGCTTAGCCGCAGGGAACACTGAAGCTTTCTTT,CASSLAAGNTEAFF
.,TRBJ1-4,.,16,TRBV7-6,TGTGCCAGCAGTCTTACAGGCGGCAGCCGGGTCGAAAAACTGTTTTTT,CASSLTGGSRVEKLFF
TRBD2,TRBJ2-1,.,17,TRBV7-2,TGTGCCAGCAGCTTCCTCCCCGGGACTAGCGGGAAGAGCGAGCAGTTCTTC,CASSFLPGTSGKSEQFF
.,TRBJ2-5,.,13,TRBV11-1,TGTGCCAGCAGCTTAGTGGAAGGAGAGACCCAGTACTTC,CASSLVEGETQYF
.,TRBJ2-4,once,15,TRBV9,TGTGCCAGCAGCGTAGATCAGGGAGCCGGAAACATTCAGTACTTC,CASSVDQGAGNIQYF
.,TRBJ2-1,.,15,TRBV6-6,TGTGCCAGCAGTTACTCTGGGACTCCCGTCAGTGAGCAGTTCTTC,CASSYSGTPVSEQFF
.,TRBJ1-1,few,12,TRBV25-1,TGTGCCAGCAGTGAATATTGGACTGAAGCTTTCTTT,CASSEYWTEAFF
.,TRBJ2-7,.,12,TRBV6-5,TGTGCCAGCCATCCTGGGCAGGGCGAGCAGTACTTC,CASHPGQGEQYF
.,TRBJ1-1,.,12,TRBV4-2,TGTGCCAGCAGCCAACCAAACACTGAAGCTTTCTTT,CASSQPNTEAFF
.,TRBJ1-4,few,16,TRBV7-9,TGTGCCAGCAGCGTTAGGGTGGGGCGAACTAATGAAAAACTGTTTTTT,CASSVRVGRTNEKLFF
TRBD2,TRBJ2-3,.,15,TRBV29-1,TGCAGCGTTGTAGGGACTAGCGGGGCCACAGATACGCAGTATTTT,CSVVGTSGATDTQYF
TRBD2,TRBJ2-7,.,12,TRBV30,TGTGCCTGGGAACGGCGGGGGAGCGAGCAGTACTTC,CAWERRGSEQYF
.,TRBJ1-5,.,15,TRBV25-1,TGTGCCAGCCCGCTGGGGCAGGCGGCGAATCAGCCCCAGCATTTT,CASPLGQAANQPQHF
.,TRBJ2-6,once,14,TRBV7-8,TGTGCCAGCAGCCCCTTCTCTGGGGCCAACGTCCTGACTTTC,CASSPFSGANVLTF
.,TRBJ2-7,.,10,TRBV30,TGTGCCTGGACAGACTACGAGCAGTACTTC,CAWTDYEQYF
TRBD2,TRBJ2-1,.,13,TRBV2,TGTGCCAGCCGGCGGGAGCCTCACAATGAGCAGTTCTTC,CASRREPHNEQFF
.,TRBJ2-7,.,14,TRBV19,TGTGCCAGTAGTGACGGGACGAATGACTACGAGCAGTACTTC,CASSDGTNDYEQYF
TRBD1,TRBJ2-7,.,15,TRBV25-1,TGTGCCAGCAGTGACCCCGGGACAGGGCCCTACGAGCAGTACTTC,CASSDPGTGPYEQYF
.,TRBJ1-5,few,12,TRBV19,TGTGCCAGTAGTTTCCTTAGTCAGCCCCAGCATTTT,CASSFLSQPQHF
.,TRBJ1-1,.,11,TRBV25-1,TGTGCCAGCAGTGGCAGGGGACAAGCTTTCTTT,CASSGRGQAFF
TRBD1,TRBJ1-3,.,17,TRBV7-9,TGTGCCAGCAGCTCGGATAGAGTCCAGGGGGCTGGAAACACCATATATTTT,CASSSDRVQGAGNTIYF
TRBD2,TRBJ2-1,few,19,TRBV15,TGTGCCACCAGCCGCCTAGGACTAGCGGGAGACCCTCCCTACAATGAGCAGTTCTTC,CATSRLGLAGDPPYNEQFF
.,TRBJ2-7,large,14,TRBV15,TGTGCCACCAGCAGAGATACAGGGTCGAACGAGCAGTACTTC,CATSRDTGSNEQYF
.,TRBJ2-2,few,12,TRBV4-1,TGCGCCAGCAGCCAAGGCGGGGGGGAGCTGTTTTTT,CASSQGGGELFF
.,TRBJ1-2,few,15,TRBV2,TGTGCCAGATCAGACAGACCTGGGGCTAACTATGGCTACACCTTC,CARSDRPGANYGYTF
.,TRBJ1-4,.,18,TRBV28,TGTGCCAGCAGTTTAAGGGAGGGGTTTAGGGTCCCAGAGGAAAAACTGTTTTTT,CASSLREGFRVPEEKLFF
.,TRBJ1-2,.,12,TRBV7-8,TGTGCCAGCAGCGAGGACATCTATGGCTACACCTTC,CASSEDIYGYTF
TRBD1,TRBJ1-2,.,15,TRBV6-5,TGTGCCAGCAGTTACTCGACCGGGACAGTGGGGGGCTACACCTTC,CASSYSTGTVGGYTF
.,TRBJ1-2,few,14,TRBV5-6,TGTGCCAGCAGCTTTGAGGGAAACCTTTACGGCTACACCTTC,CASSFEGNLYGYTF
TRBD2,TRBJ2-7,.,14,TRBV10-3,TGTGCCACCGGGGGAGCGGGAGTGTCCTACGAGCAGTACTTC,CATGGAGVSYEQYF
.,TRBJ2-3,.,15,TRBV27,TGTGCCAGCAGAAGACTCTCTTCTAGCACTGATACGCAGTATTTT,CASRRLSSSTDTQYF
TRBD1,TRBJ1-1,few,12,TRBV19,TGTGCCAGTAGTATCCCGGACAGGAGAGCTTTCTTT,CASSIPDRRAFF
.,TRBJ2-1,.,16,TRBV7-2,TGTGCCAGCAGCTTCGTCGGTAGCGGAACCTCTAATGAGCAGTTCTTC,CASSFVGSGTSNEQFF
.,TRBJ2-2,.,17,TRBV19,TGTGCCAGTAGTACCTTTAGCGGCAGTGCGAACACCGGGGAGCTGTTTTTT,CASSTFSGSANTGELFF
.,TRBJ2-1,.,19,TRBV14,TGTGCCAGCAGCCGAGGCTGGGGGGCCCCTTCCAGCTCCTACAATGAGCAGTTCTTC,CASSRGWGAPSSSYNEQFF
.,TRBJ2-7,.,11,TRBV27,TGTGCCAGCAGTTTAGGCTACGAGCAGTACTTC,CASSLGYEQYF
.,TRBJ2-5,.,14,TRBV2,TGTGCTGCTCGTCCCGGGGGTACAAAAGAGACCCAGTACTTC,CAARPGGTKETQYF
.,TRBJ2-3,.,16,TRBV12-5,TGTGCTAGTGGTTTGGGTACGGGTGGGGGCACAGATACGCAGTATTTT,CASGLGTGGGTDTQYF
TRBD1,TRBJ1-2,.,16,TRBV5-8,TGTGCCAGCAGCTTGGCGGGACAGGGAGTTTACTATGGCTACACCTTC,CASSLAGQGVYYGYTF
.,TRBJ2-1,.,15,TRBV5-1,TGCGCCAGCAGCGCGGAGGGAGACAGTTACAATGAGCAGTTCTTC,CASSAEGDSYNEQFF
TRBD2,TRBJ2-5,.,16,TRBV6-6,TGTGCCAGCAGTTACTCGGGACTAGCGGAGTGGGGGACCCAGTACTTC,CASSYSGLAEWGTQYF
.,TRBJ1-5,.,14,TRBV5-1,TGCGCCAGCAGCCGGGACACCGGGAATCAGCCCCAGCATTTT,CASSRDTGNQPQHF
TRBD1,TRBJ1-4,few,16,TRBV28,TGTGCCAGCAGTCCGACAGGGGTTTCAACTAATGAAAAACTGTTTTTT,CASSPTGVSTNEKLFF
.,TRBJ1-2,once,15,TRBV5-1,TGCGCCAGCAGCTTGGGACAGGATTTTAACTATGGCTACACCTTC,CASSLGQDFNYGYTF
.,TRBJ1-4,few,16,TRBV28,TGTGCCAGCCTTTCCATCGGGGGCTCAACTAATGAAAAACTGTTTTTT,CASLSIGGSTNEKLFF
TRBD1,TRBJ2-5,.,14,TRBV28,TGTGCCAGCAGTCCGGGACAGGGTCGCGAGACCCAGTACTTC,CASSPGQGRETQYF
.,TRBJ2-2,.,15,TRBV5-1,TGCGCCAGCAGGTCCATAGCAAGCGAGACCGGGGAGCTGTTTTTT,CASRSIASETGELFF
TRBD1,TRBJ1-5,few,14,TRBV19,TGTGCCAGTAGTAAGTCAGGGGGCGTTCAGCCCCAGCATTTT,CASSKSGGVQPQHF
.,TRBJ2-7,.,11,TRBV20-1,TGCAGTGCTGGGGTATCCTACGAGCAGTACTTC,CSAGVSYEQYF
TRBD1,TRBJ1-2,few,15,TRBV5-4,TGTGCCAGCAGCTTGAGGGACAGGAACATCTATGGCTACACCTTC,CASSLRDRNIYGYTF
TRBD2,TRBJ2-6,few,16,TRBV29-1,TGCAGCGCCCACGAGGCGGGAGGCTCTGGGGCCAACGTCCTGACTTTC,CSAHEAGGSGANVLTF
TRBD1,TRBJ2-7,.,15,TRBV6-1,TGTGCCAGCAGTGCCCCGGACAGGGGTGGCTACGAGCAGTACTTC,CASSAPDRGGYEQYF
TRBD2,TRBJ2-7,.,15,TRBV9,TGTGCCAGCAGCGTAGCTCGGGACTACCCCTACGAGCAGTACTTC,CASSVARDYPYEQYF
.,TRBJ2-7,.,14,TRBV7-9,TGTGCCAGCAGCCCCTCCCCAGGGGCGTACGAGCAGTACTTC,CASSPSPGAYEQYF